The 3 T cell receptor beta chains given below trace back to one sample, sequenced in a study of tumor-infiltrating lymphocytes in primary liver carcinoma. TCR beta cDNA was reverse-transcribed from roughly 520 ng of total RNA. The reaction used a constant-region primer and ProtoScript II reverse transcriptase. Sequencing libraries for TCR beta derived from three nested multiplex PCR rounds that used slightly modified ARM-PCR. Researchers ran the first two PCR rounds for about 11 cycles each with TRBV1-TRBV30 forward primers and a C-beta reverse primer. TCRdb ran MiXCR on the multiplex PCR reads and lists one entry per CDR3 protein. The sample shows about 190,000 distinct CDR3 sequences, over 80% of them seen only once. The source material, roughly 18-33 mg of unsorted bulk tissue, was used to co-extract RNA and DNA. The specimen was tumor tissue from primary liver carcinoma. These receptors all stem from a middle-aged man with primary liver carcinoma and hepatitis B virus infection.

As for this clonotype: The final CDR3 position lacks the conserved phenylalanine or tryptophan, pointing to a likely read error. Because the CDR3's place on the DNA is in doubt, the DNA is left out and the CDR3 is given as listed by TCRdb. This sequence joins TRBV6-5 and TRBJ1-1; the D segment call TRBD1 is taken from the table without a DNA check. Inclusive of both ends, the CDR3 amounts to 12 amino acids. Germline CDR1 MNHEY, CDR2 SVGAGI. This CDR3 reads CASSGTHTEAII.

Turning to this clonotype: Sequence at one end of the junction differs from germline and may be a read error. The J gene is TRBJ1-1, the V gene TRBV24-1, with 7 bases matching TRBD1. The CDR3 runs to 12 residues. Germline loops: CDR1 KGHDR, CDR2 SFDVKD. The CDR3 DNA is TGTTCCACCAGTGGGGACAGTAATGAAGTTTTCTTT. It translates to CSTSGDSNEVFF.

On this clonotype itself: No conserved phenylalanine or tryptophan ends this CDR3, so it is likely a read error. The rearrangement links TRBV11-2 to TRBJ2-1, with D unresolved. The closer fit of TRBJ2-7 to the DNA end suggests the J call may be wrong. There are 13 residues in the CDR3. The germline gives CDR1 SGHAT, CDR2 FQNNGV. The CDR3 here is CASSSELYKEQYI. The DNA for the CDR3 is TGTGCCAGCAGCTCAGAATTATACAAAGAGCAGTACATC.